This TCR beta chain originates from a study of early T cells in non-severe SARS-CoV-2 infection listed by TCRdb under 2021. In terms of the full investigation: Because TCR sequencing relied on bulk RNA taken from unsorted whole blood, pairing of alpha and beta chains was not possible. Broader findings and caveats from the paper: VDJdb matching was skewed toward anti-spike CD8 responses and likely underestimated virus-specific expansions, missing private and CD4 specificities.

V ends up 10 bases short and J 9 bases short, with an unmatched junction base count of 9. From the germline V gene, CDR1 is SNHLY and CDR2 is FYNNEI. The CDR3 covers 13 residues, taking in both the cysteine and the phenylalanine. Here the CDR3 DNA is all that survives: 39 bases in frame from base 1. Library preparation used 5' RACE. The listed sequencing device is NextSeq 500. The TCR library protocol attached unique molecular identifiers to individual cDNA molecules to correct for sequencing error and PCR bias. Both TCR alpha and beta chains were sequenced, and tight co-correlation was observed between alpha and beta sequence abundances in each sample. The original methods were these. Decombinator V4 was used to annotate TCR sequences for V gene, J gene and CDR3. TCRs were defined as expanded if a significant change between any two time points was detected under a Poisson model with p below 0.0001. Abundances of TCRs were expressed as counts per million after normalisation to the total number of TCRs sequenced in each sample. TRAV1-2 paired with TRAJ12, TRAJ20 or TRAJ33 defined MAIT TCRs, while TRAV10 paired with TRAJ18 defined iNKT TCRs. VDJdb, accessed 1 November 2021, was searched for CMV, EBV and SARS-CoV-2 annotated TCRs, excluding TCRs annotated for multiple antigens. Starting from the raw public reads, TCRdb applied fastp trimming at Q25, assembled clones with MiXCR and retained in-frame beta chains. When rows share a CDR3 protein, they turn into one entry using the most common DNA and genes. For this entry, the V and J calls and clone size follow TCRdb and not the study's own pipeline. A total of tens of thousands of distinct CDR3 sequences appear in this sample, roughly a tenth of them only once. The top ten hold roughly 10% of the sample.

Details on this clonotype: No cognate antigen has been identified for it. Base qualities were left out, and no much larger clone turns up one base away.

This was a case-control study nested in a cohort of healthcare workers in London, UK, who had nasopharyngeal swab PCR tests and blood samples taken every week. Between 23 and 31 March 2020, the week of the UK lockdown, healthcare workers were enrolled and then followed up weekly for as long as 16 weeks. The specimen was whole blood. This clonotype was sampled from an adult who was a healthcare worker with PCR-confirmed SARS-CoV-2 infection or an uninfected control (not recorded which). This receptor chain uses TRBV2 and TRBJ1-5; 10 of the junction bases match TRBD1. The sequenced DNA is TGTGCCACAGGGGACAGGGGAGTTACGCCCCAGCATTTT. Translated, this gives CATGDRGVTPQHF.